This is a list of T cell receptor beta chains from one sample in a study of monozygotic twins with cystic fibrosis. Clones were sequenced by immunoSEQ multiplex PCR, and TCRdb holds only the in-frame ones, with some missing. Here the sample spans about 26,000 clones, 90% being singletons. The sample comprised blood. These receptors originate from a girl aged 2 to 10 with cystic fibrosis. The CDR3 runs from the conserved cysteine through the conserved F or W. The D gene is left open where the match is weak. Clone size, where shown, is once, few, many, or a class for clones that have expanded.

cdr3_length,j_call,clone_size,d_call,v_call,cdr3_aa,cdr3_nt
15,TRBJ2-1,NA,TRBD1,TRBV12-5,CASGTGTGVANEQFF,TGTGCTAGTGGCACTGGGACAGGGGTGGCGAATGAGCAGTTCTTC
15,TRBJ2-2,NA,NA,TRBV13,CASSYETHNTGELFF,TGTGCCAGCAGCTACGAGACCCATAACACCGGGGAGCTGTTTTTT
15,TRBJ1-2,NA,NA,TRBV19,CASSTDGWAPYGYTF,TGTGCCAGTAGTACGGACGGATGGGCACCTTATGGCTACACCTTC
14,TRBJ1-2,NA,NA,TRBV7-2,CASSLEWALHGYTF,TGTGCCAGCAGCTTAGAGTGGGCCCTCCATGGCTACACCTTC
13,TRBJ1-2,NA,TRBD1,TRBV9,CASSGTGGYGYTF,TGTGCCAGCAGTGGGACAGGGGGTTATGGCTACACCTTC
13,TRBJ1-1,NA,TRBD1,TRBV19,CASSNDRVGEAFF,TGTGCCAGTAGTAACGACAGGGTTGGTGAAGCTTTCTTT
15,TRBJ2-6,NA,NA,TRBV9,CASSRAGSGANVLTF,TGTGCCAGCAGCAGAGCAGGGTCTGGGGCCAACGTCCTGACTTTC
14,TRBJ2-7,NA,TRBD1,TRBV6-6,CASSYGGQLLEQYF,TGTGCCAGCAGTTACGGGGGACAGTTGTTGGAGCAGTACTTC
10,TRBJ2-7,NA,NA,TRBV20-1,CSADTYEQYF,TGCAGTGCCGACACTTACGAGCAGTACTTC
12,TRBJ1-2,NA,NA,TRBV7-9,CASTSATHGYTF,TGTGCCAGCACCTCAGCGACCCATGGCTACACCTTC
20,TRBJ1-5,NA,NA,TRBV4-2,CASSQDRQTGDVYSNQPQHF,TGTGCCAGCAGCCAAGATCGTCAGACAGGAGACGTTTATAGCAATCAGCCCCAGCATTTT
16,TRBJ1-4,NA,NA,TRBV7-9,CASSFRAGTANEKLFF,TGTGCCAGCAGCTTTAGGGCCGGGACTGCAAATGAAAAACTGTTTTTT
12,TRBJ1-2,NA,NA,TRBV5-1,CASSLESYGYTF,TGCGCCAGCAGCTTGGAGAGCTATGGCTACACCTTC
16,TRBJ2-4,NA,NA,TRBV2,CASRSFGRTGGNIQYF,TGTGCCAGCAGAAGTTTCGGTCGGACCGGTGGAAACATTCAGTACTTC
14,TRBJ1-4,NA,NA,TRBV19,CASSRFRETEKLFF,TGTGCCAGTAGTAGGTTTAGGGAGACTGAAAAACTGTTTTTT
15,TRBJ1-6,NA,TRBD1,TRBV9,CASSAGGQTNSPLHF,TGTGCCAGCAGCGCCGGGGGACAGACTAATTCACCCCTCCACTTT
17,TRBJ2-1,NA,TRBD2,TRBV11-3,CASSLDRTSSSYNEQFF,TGTGCCAGCAGCTTAGATAGGACTAGCTCATCCTACAATGAGCAGTTCTTC
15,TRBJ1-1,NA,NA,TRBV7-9,CASSLLGVSDTEAFF,TGTGCCAGCAGCTTATTGGGTGTGAGTGACACTGAAGCTTTCTTT
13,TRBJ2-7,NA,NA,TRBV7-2,CASSSPEKWEQYF,TGTGCCAGCAGCTCCCCCGAAAAATGGGAGCAGTACTTC
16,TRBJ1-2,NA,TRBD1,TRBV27,CASRSTGTGGSYGYTF,TGTGCCAGCAGGTCCACCGGGACAGGGGGCAGTTATGGCTACACCTTC
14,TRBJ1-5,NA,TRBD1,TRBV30,CAWRGAGGGQPQHF,TGTGCCTGGAGGGGGGCAGGGGGAGGTCAGCCCCAGCATTTT
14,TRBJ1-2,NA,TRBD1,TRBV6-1,CASGNSQGAGGYTF,TGTGCCAGCGGGAATTCACAGGGGGCCGGGGGCTACACCTTC
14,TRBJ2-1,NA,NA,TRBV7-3,CASSLTARSNEQFF,TGTGCCAGCAGCTTAACGGCAAGAAGCAATGAGCAGTTCTTC
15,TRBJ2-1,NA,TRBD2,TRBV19,CASNRRGGAHNEQFF,TGTGCCAGTAATCGTCGCGGGGGGGCCCACAATGAGCAGTTCTTC
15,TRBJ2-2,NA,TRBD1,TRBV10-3,CAISGDRGNTGELFF,TGTGCCATCAGCGGGGACAGGGGTAACACCGGGGAGCTGTTTTTT
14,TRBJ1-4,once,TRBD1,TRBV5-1,CASSSDRGGEKLFF,TGCGCCAGCAGCTCCGACAGGGGTGGGGAAAAACTGTTTTTT
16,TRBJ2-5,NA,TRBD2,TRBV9,CASSRGPGLVEETQYF,TGTGCCAGCAGCAGGGGACCGGGACTAGTGGAGGAGACCCAGTACTTC
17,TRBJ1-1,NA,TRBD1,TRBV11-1,CASSLRAKTGLNTEAFF,TGTGCCAGCAGCTTAAGGGCCAAGACAGGGCTGAACACTGAAGCTTTCTTT
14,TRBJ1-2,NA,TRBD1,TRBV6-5,CASRSGGSGYGYTF,TGTGCCAGCCGTTCAGGGGGTAGCGGGTATGGCTACACCTTC
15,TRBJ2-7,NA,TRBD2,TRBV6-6,CASSYSLAGTYEQYF,TGTGCCAGCAGTTACTCACTAGCGGGGACCTACGAGCAGTACTTC
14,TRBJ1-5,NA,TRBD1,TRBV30,CAWSVQGAYQPQHF,TGTGCCTGGAGTGTACAGGGGGCATATCAGCCCCAGCATTTT
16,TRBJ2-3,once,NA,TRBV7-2,CASRNLALGSTDTQYF,TGTGCCAGCAGAAATCTGGCCTTGGGGAGCACAGATACGCAGTATTTT
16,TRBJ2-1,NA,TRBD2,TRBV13,CASSLEGLAGYNEQFF,TGTGCCAGCAGCTTAGAGGGACTAGCGGGGTACAATGAGCAGTTCTTC
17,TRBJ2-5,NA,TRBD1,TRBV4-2,CASSPTLAQGAQETQYF,TGTGCCAGCAGCCCTACCCTGGCACAGGGGGCCCAAGAGACCCAGTACTTC
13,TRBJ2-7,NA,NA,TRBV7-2,CASSLRGAYEQYF,TGTGCCAGCAGCTTGCGGGGTGCCTACGAGCAGTACTTC
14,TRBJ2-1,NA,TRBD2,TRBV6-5,CASSLGGFYNEQFF,TGTGCCAGCAGCCTCGGGGGGTTCTACAATGAGCAGTTCTTC
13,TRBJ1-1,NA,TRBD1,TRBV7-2,CASSSQGYTEAFF,TGTGCCAGCAGCTCACAGGGGTACACTGAAGCTTTCTTT
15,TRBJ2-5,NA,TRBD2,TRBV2,CASGGLAGPQETQYF,TGTGCCAGCGGGGGGCTAGCGGGGCCCCAAGAGACCCAGTACTTC
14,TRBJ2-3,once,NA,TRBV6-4,CASSRGGVTDTQYF,TGTGCCAGCAGTAGAGGCGGCGTCACAGATACGCAGTATTTT
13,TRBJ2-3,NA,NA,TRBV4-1,CASSTYPRDTQYF,TGCGCCAGCAGCACCTACCCCAGGGATACGCAGTATTTT
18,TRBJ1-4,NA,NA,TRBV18,CASSPAALTLWANEKLFF,TGTGCCAGCTCACCAGCAGCGCTTACGTTATGGGCTAATGAAAAACTGTTTTTT
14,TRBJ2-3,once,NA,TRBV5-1,CASSRGGGTDTQYF,TGCGCCAGCAGCCGCGGGGGCGGCACAGATACGCAGTATTTT
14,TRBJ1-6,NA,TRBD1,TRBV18,CASSRDRDNSPLHF,TGTGCCAGCTCACGGGACAGGGATAATTCACCCCTCCACTTT
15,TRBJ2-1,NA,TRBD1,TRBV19,CASSTGTGAYNEQFF,TGTGCCAGTAGTACCGGGACAGGGGCCTACAATGAGCAGTTCTTC
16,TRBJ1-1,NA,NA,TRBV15,CATSRDSWGLGTEAFF,TGTGCCACCAGCAGAGATTCCTGGGGGCTGGGGACTGAAGCTTTCTTT